This T cell receptor (beta chain) was retrieved from a study of blood T cell repertoires in COVID-19. The data were produced by immunoSEQ multiplex PCR, yet TCRdb's version contains in-frame clones alone and is incomplete. Seen here are about 220,000 clones, 80% to 85% observed once, and the top ten hold just under 20%. The CDR3 contains 13 residues. Deletions cut 8 bases from V and 3 bases from J, with 13 bases between. Germline loops: CDR1 MNHEY, CDR2 SVGAGI. The count of this clone is one. The chain is built from TRBV6-5 and TRBJ1-1; D is perhaps TRBD1 (6 bases). Material: peripheral blood. The sequence derives from a man aged 25-40 years with active or convalescent COVID-19. This chain's CDR3 is CASSRGGDTEAFF. CDR3 bases: TGTGCCAGCTCCAGGGGAGGGGACACTGAAGCTTTCTTT.